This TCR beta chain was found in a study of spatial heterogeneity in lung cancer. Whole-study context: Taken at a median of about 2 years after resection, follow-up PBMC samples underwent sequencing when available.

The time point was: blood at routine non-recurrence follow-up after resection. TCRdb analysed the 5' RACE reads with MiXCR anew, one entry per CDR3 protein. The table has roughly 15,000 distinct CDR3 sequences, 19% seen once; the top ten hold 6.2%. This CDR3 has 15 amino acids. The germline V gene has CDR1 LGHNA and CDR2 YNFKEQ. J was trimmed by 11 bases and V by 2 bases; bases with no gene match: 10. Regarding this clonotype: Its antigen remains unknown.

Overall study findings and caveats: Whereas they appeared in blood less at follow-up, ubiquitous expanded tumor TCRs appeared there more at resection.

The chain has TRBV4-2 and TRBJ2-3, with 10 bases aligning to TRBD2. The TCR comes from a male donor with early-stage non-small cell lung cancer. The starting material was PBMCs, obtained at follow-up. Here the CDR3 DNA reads TGTGCCAGCAGCCAAAGTCCTAGCGGGGGTGCTGGGCAGTATTTT. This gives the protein CASSQSPSGGAGQYF.